This TCR beta chain was observed in a study of breast tumors, draining lymph nodes, adjacent tissues. Study-wide findings and caveats: Data only fit, rather than demonstrated, lymph node origin of most tumor T cells. Most tumor T cells seemingly derive from lymph node, then expand in tumor. Compared with lymph nodes, tumors were less diverse; compared with nontumor tissue, more. Luminal-like breast cancer showed significantly greater tumor-nontumor repertoire similarity than basal-like breast cancer did.

This clonotype was seen a few times. What it binds is not known. Germline V gene data show CDR1 as LGHDT and CDR2 as YNNKEL (reference sequence). V shed 9 bases, J shed 4 bases, and the junction held 6 bases outside the gene matches. The CDR3 totals 12 residues. The lymph nodes were axillary draining lymph nodes from breast cancer patients. TCRdb fed the multiplex PCR reads into MiXCR, producing one record per CDR3 protein. The table lists around 290,000 distinct CDR3 sequences, roughly 31% of them singletons. Sequenced sample: axillary lymph node tissue. The chain links TRBV3-1 to TRBJ2-7; 7 bases fit TRBD2. The origin of this receptor is a female donor with breast cancer. Some clones in this sample may be carry-over from other donors' samples. CDR3 bases: TGTGCCAGACGCGGGAGTCCTTACGAGCAGTACTTC. Translating gives CARRGSPYEQYF.